One and the same sample provided the 17 T cell receptor beta chains below, sequenced in a study of T cell responses to AZD1222 COVID-19 vaccine. Sequencing was performed with immunoSEQ multiplex PCR; in TCRdb, only in-frame clones are kept and a portion is missing. The data show fewer than 150,000 clones, more than 85% seen once. The sample here was peripheral blood, taken on day 0 of AZD1222 vaccination. Receptor source: an adult in good health.

CDR3 coding DNA: TGTGCCAGCAGTTTACCGCACGAAGAATGGGTGGGGGCTGGTGAAAAACTGTTTTTT. It specifies CASSLPHEEWVGAGEKLFF. The chain couples TRBV27 to TRBJ1-4; a weak D match, TRBD1 (6 bases). This CDR3 is built from 19 residues. Trimming took 2 bases from V and 7 from J, leaving 26 bases between them. Germline CDR1 is MNHEY and CDR2 is SMNVEV (reference sequence).

The chain employs TRBV6-5 and TRBJ2-1, with 13 nucleotides matching TRBD2. Germline V CDR1 and CDR2: MNHEY, SVGAGI. The CDR3 is 15 residues long. With V trimmed by 8 bases and J by 4 bases, 5 bases remained unmatched. The CDR3 loop is CASGRLAGGYNEQFF. The CDR3 DNA sequence: TGTGCCAGCGGCCGACTAGCGGGGGGATACAATGAGCAGTTCTTC.

This chain connects TRBV11-2 to TRBJ2-1, with D possibly called TRBD1 or TRBD2 (6 bases each). The germline CDR1 and CDR2 sequences are SGHAT and FQNNGV. The CDR3 covers 12 residues. Between the trimmed V and J ends, which lost 8 bases and 5 bases, there was a span of 10 bases. The DNA for the CDR3 is TGTGCCAGCGCAAGGGGGGACAATGAGCAGTTCTTC. Amino acid sequence: CASARGDNEQFF.

The V and J genes are TRBV30 and TRBJ2-1, with TRBD2 matching over 12 bases. Germline CDR1 is GTSNPN and CDR2 is SVGIG (reference sequence). V was clipped by 4 bases and J by 12 bases; unmatched bases: 7. CDR3 length: 13 residues. As DNA, the CDR3 is TGTGCCTGGACCGTGACTAGCGGGGGCCCGCAGTTCTTC. It is translated as CAWTVTSGGPQFF.

The CDR3 loop reads CSVSDRDTEAFF. CDR3 DNA sequence: TGCAGCGTTTCCGACAGGGACACTGAAGCTTTCTTT. This chain links TRBV29-1 with TRBJ1-1, with 7 bases aligning to TRBD1. This CDR3 is 12 amino acids long. V dropped 5 bases and J dropped 3; count of bases not matched to a gene: 3. Germline lookup yields CDR1 SQVTM and CDR2 ANQGSEA.

The CDR3 loop reads CARALPGGAYNEQFF. CDR3 DNA sequence: TGTGCCAGGGCCCTACCGGGGGGAGCCTACAATGAGCAGTTCTTC. This chain uses TRBV2 with TRBJ2-1; 7 bases align to TRBD2. The CDR3 loop spans 15 amino acids. Losses at the gene ends were 9 bases for V and 2 bases for J; bases not matched to a gene: 10. Germline values: CDR1 SNHLY, CDR2 FYNNEI.

V is TRBV7-2 and J is TRBJ1-1; 10 bases agree with TRBD1. Germline V gene sequence: CDR1 SGHTA, CDR2 FQGNSA. The V gene end was trimmed by 4 bases and the J gene end by 5 bases; junction bases not matched to a gene: 1. CDR3 length equals 13 residues. In nucleotides, the CDR3 is TGTGCCAGCAGCTGGGACAGGGGAACTGAAGCTTTCTTT. The encoded protein is CASSWDRGTEAFF.

The V gene is TRBV11-2, the J gene TRBJ2-7; 8 bases fit TRBD1. The CDR3 has 15 residues. Germline values: CDR1 SGHAT, CDR2 FQNNGV. J lost 2 bases, V lost 1 base, and 4 bases had no gene match. The CDR3 DNA reads TGTGCCAGCAGCTTAGGTGGGACAGGCCCCTACGAGCAGTACTTC. This codes for CASSLGGTGPYEQYF.

This sequence joins TRBV18 and TRBJ1-2; D is undetermined. Germline values: CDR1 KGHSH, CDR2 LQKENI. Trimming left V 0 bases short and J 5 bases short, with 13 bases between. This CDR3 is 15 amino acids long. The CDR3 loop reads CASSPPTWTLYGYTF. The CDR3 DNA sequence: TGTGCCAGCTCACCACCGACGTGGACCTTATATGGCTACACCTTC.

A single count supports this clone. The V and J genes are TRBV6-5 and TRBJ2-7; weak D call: TRBD2 (5 bases). V was clipped by 9 bases and J by 3 bases, with 15 bases between them. The CDR3 has 13 amino acids. Germline V gene data show CDR1 as MNHEY and CDR2 as SVGAGI. The CDR3 DNA reads as TGTGCCAGTAATAGAGGGCCAGTCTACGAGCAGTACTTC. Translated, it gives CASNRGPVYEQYF.

The chain is built from TRBV27 and TRBJ2-7; possibly TRBD2 for D (6 bases). The CDR3 sequence is 15 residues long. Between the trimmed V and J ends, which lost 3 bases and 0 bases, there was a span of 12 bases. Per germline, CDR1 MNHEY and CDR2 SMNVEV (reference sequence). The CDR3 here is CASSFTGGSSYEQYF. CDR3 nucleotide sequence: TGTGCCAGCAGTTTTACAGGAGGGAGCTCCTACGAGCAGTACTTC.

This clone was seen a single time. This chain joins TRBV10-2 and TRBJ1-1, with TRBD1 identical over 7 bases. This CDR3 has 14 amino acids. Germline V CDR1 and CDR2: WSHSY, SAAADI. J gave up 4 bases and V 6 bases, and 8 bases lay outside the gene matches. CDR3 nucleotides: TGCGCCAGCAGAGACAGGGCTCGGGTCACTGAAGCTTTCTTT. Amino acids: CASRDRARVTEAFF.

V and J are TRBV4-1 and TRBJ1-3, with TRBD1 identical over 8 bases. V trimming: 5 bases; J trimming: 6 bases; junction bases outside the gene matches: 9. The germline CDR1 and CDR2 sequences are MGHRA and YSYEKL. The CDR3 extends over 15 amino acids. CDR3 nucleotide sequence: TGCGCCAGCAGCTTTAACGGACAGGGCCAAAACACCATATATTTT. Amino acid sequence: CASSFNGQGQNTIYF.

The chain has TRBV19 and TRBJ1-2; no reliable D call. The CDR3 runs to 13 residues. The germline V gene encodes CDR1 LNHDA and CDR2 SQIVND (reference sequence). Trimming shortened V by 7 bases and J by 10 bases, and 19 bases separated the two germline ends. Here the CDR3 reads CASTRTDSGFYTF. The DNA for the CDR3 is TGTGCCAGTACTCGGACGGACTCGGGTTTCTACACCTTC.

This chain uses TRBV15 with TRBJ2-3, with 8 bases fitting TRBD1. This CDR3 spans 17 amino acids. The V segment lost 0 bases and the J segment 4 bases; nucleotides outside the gene matches: 9. Germline V gives CDR1 LNHNV, CDR2 YYDKDF (reference sequence). In nucleotides, the CDR3 is TGTGCCACCAGCAGAGATTTTGGACAGGGTGGGGCAGATACGCAGTATTTT. Its protein product is CATSRDFGQGGADTQYF. The full variable domain, completed using reference TRBV15 and TRBJ2-3, is DAMVIQNPRYQVTQFGKPVTLSCSQTLNHNVMYWYQQKSSQAPKLLFHYYDKDFNNEADTPDNFQSRRPNTSFCFLDIRSPGLGDTAMYLCATSRDFGQGGADTQYFGPGTRLTVL.

The chain couples TRBV7-7 to TRBJ1-3; 7 bases match TRBD1. Trimming removed 5 bases from V and 0 bases from J; junction bases left unmatched: 10. Germline values: CDR1 SSHAT, CDR2 FNYEAQ (reference sequence). CDR3 size: 17 residues. The CDR3 sequence is CASSLRIGTVSGNTIYF. The CDR3 DNA reads as TGTGCCAGCAGCCTCCGAATAGGGACAGTCTCTGGAAACACCATATATTTT. The full variable domain, in which reference TRBV7-7 and TRBJ1-3 provide the parts outside the CDR3, is GAGVSQSPRYKVTKRGQDVTLRCDPISSHATLYWYQQALGQGPEFLTYFNYEAQPDKSGLPSDRFSAERPEGSISTLTIQRTEQRDSAMYRCASSLRIGTVSGNTIYFGEGSWLTVV.

The chain combines TRBV12-5 with TRBJ1-2, with D tentatively TRBD1 (6 bases). Germline CDR1 is LGHNT and CDR2 is FRNRAP. This CDR3 has 14 amino acids. V lost 0 bases, J lost 7 bases, and 12 bases lay in between. The CDR3 nucleotides read TGTGCTAGTGGTTTGGTACTTGGGGGCGGTGGCTACACCTTC. Translating gives CASGLVLGGGGYTF.